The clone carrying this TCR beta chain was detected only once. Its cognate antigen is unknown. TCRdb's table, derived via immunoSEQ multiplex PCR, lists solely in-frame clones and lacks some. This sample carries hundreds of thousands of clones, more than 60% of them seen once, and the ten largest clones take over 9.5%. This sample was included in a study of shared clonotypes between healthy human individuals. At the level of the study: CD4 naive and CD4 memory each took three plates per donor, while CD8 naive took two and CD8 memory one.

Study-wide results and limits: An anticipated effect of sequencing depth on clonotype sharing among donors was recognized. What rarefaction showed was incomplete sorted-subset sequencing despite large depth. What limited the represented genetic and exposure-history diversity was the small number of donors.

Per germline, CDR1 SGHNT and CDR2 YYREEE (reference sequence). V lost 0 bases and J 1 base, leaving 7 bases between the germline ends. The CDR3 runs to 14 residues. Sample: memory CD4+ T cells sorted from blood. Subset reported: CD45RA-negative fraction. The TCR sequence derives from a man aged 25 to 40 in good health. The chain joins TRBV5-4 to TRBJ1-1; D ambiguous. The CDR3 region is CASSLAGTNTEAFF. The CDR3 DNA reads TGTGCCAGCAGCTTGGCCGGAACGAACACTGAAGCTTTCTTT.